Below, 26 T cell receptor beta chains from the same sample are listed, as sequenced in a study of blood T cell repertoires in COVID-19. Generated by immunoSEQ multiplex PCR, the TCRdb table keeps only in-frame clones and is missing some. The sample has 270,000 or so clones, about 85% seen once. Sequencing input: PBMCs or T cells enriched from blood (not recorded which). The receptors originated from a woman aged 50 to 60 who had been exposed to COVID-19.

The DNA for the CDR3 is TGTGCCAGCAGCTTTTTGGGGGCTGATAATTCACCCCTCCACTTT. This gives the protein CASSFLGADNSPLHF. V gene TRBV5-6 combines with J gene TRBJ1-6, with a tentative D call TRBD1 (6 bases). Trimming pared 2 bases from V and 5 bases from J, leaving 11 bases between. Germline V gene data show CDR1 as SGHDT and CDR2 as YYEEEE. The CDR3 extends over 15 amino acids.

V and J are TRBV7-9 and TRBJ1-1, with D perhaps matching TRBD1 (5 bases). Trimming left V 1 base short and J 0 bases short, with 9 bases between. Germline CDR1 is SEHNR and CDR2 is FQNEAQ (reference sequence). The CDR3 extends over 15 amino acids. For the CDR3, the DNA is TGTGCCAGCAGCTTAGGAGACAGCTTGAACACTGAAGCTTTCTTT. It codes for CASSLGDSLNTEAFF.

This chain joins TRBV7-9 and TRBJ2-1; no reliable D call. The CDR3 is 12 amino acids. V lost 6 bases to trimming and J lost 10 bases, with 13 bases between them. CDR1 SEHNR and CDR2 FQNEAQ come from the germline V gene (reference sequence). Here the CDR3 reads CASRREPREQFF. The CDR3 coding sequence is TGTGCCAGCAGGAGAGAGCCCCGCGAGCAGTTCTTC.

The gene calls are TRBV5-4 and TRBJ2-2; D is possibly TRBD1 (5 bases). The ends were cut back, 1 base at V and 7 bases at J, with 8 bases in the middle. CDR1 is SGHNT, CDR2 YYREEE, per germline (reference sequence). CDR3 size: 13 residues. CDR3 bases: TGTGCCAGCAGCTTGAGGGGTAACGGGGAGCTGTTTTTT. Its protein product is CASSLRGNGELFF.

This chain links TRBV3-1 (or the pseudogene TRBV3-2) with TRBJ1-1; unclear D gene. Trimming removed 4 bases from V and 0 bases from J, with 9 bases in between. The CDR3 is 14 residues long. Germline V lookup: CDR1 LGHDT, CDR2 YNNKEL (reference sequence). The CDR3 nucleotides are TGTGCCAGCAGCCCACGGGGAATGAACACTGAAGCTTTCTTT. Translation: CASSPRGMNTEAFF.

V and J are TRBV13 and TRBJ1-2; weak D call: TRBD1 (5 bases). Germline V gene lookup returns CDR1 PRHDT and CDR2 FYEKMQ (reference sequence). V lost 4 bases and J 8 bases, leaving 20 bases between the germline ends. The CDR3 totals 15 residues. The CDR3 sequence is CASSWGGTGSRGYTF. As DNA, the CDR3 is TGTGCCAGCAGCTGGGGAGGGACGGGGAGTCGAGGCTACACCTTC.

This clone has just a few counts. The chain joins TRBV3-1 (or the pseudogene TRBV3-2) to TRBJ2-5; no firm D call. V was clipped by 6 bases and J by 7 bases, with 15 bases between them. The CDR3 is made up of 13 amino acids. CDR1 LGHDT and CDR2 YNNKEL come from the germline V gene (reference sequence). The CDR3 is CASSQSTGRTQYF. For the CDR3, the DNA is TGTGCCAGCAGTCAAAGCACCGGTCGGACCCAGTACTTC.

The chain carries TRBV5-1 and TRBJ1-1, with TRBD1 matching 7 bases. Trimming at V came to 4 bases and at J to 0 bases, leaving 6 bases not matched to a gene. The CDR3 consists of 15 residues. Germline loops: CDR1 SGHRS, CDR2 YFSETQ. As DNA, the CDR3 is TGCGCCAGCAGCCTCCTGACAGGGCTGAACACTGAAGCTTTCTTT. Translation gives CASSLLTGLNTEAFF.

This clone was seen only a few times. The chain combines TRBV4-1 with TRBJ1-2, with D maybe TRBD1 (6 bases). The germline V gene has CDR1 MGHRA and CDR2 YSYEKL. With 6 bases removed from V and 6 bases from J, the gap between germline ends came to 20 bases. The length of the CDR3 is 15 residues. The CDR3 reads CASRTPGVGNHGYTF. The CDR3 nucleotides read TGCGCCAGCAGAACCCCAGGGGTAGGGAACCATGGCTACACCTTC.

J is TRBJ1-2 and V is TRBV5-8; D is unresolved. This CDR3 is 15 amino acids long. The V end was cut by 1 base, the J end by 1 base, with 11 bases between. Germline V gives CDR1 SGHTS, CDR2 YDEGEE. This CDR3 is CASSLLQKINYGYTF. The CDR3 DNA sequence: TGTGCCAGCAGCTTGTTACAGAAGATTAACTATGGCTACACCTTC.

The V and J genes are TRBV6-1 and TRBJ2-3; perhaps TRBD2 as D (5 bases). Germline assignment: CDR1 MNHNS and CDR2 SASEGT. Trimming cost V 1 base and J 12 bases, with 14 bases left between them. This CDR3 is 13 amino acids long. The CDR3 nucleotides read TGTGCCAGCAGTGAAGTCATCCGAGACTATCAGTATTTT. It yields the protein CASSEVIRDYQYF.

The chain has TRBV2 and TRBJ2-5, with TRBD1 identical over 7 bases. Trimming at V came to 7 bases and at J to 2 bases, leaving 16 bases not matched to a gene. Germline V gene lookup returns CDR1 SNHLY and CDR2 FYNNEI. There are 17 residues in the CDR3. The CDR3: CASNIQGSGGSQETQYF. CDR3 nucleotide sequence: TGTGCCAGCAACATACAGGGGTCAGGTGGGTCGCAAGAGACCCAGTACTTC.

The chain links TRBV9 to TRBJ1-2; D is unclear. This CDR3 has 16 amino acids. The V end was cut by 4 bases, the J end by 4 bases, with 20 bases between. Looked up from germline, CDR1 is SGDLS and CDR2 is YYNGEE. The CDR3 region is CASSSDPGSSSYGYTF. The CDR3 bases are TGTGCCAGCAGCTCAGATCCAGGCAGTTCCTCCTATGGCTACACCTTC.

V is TRBV7-9 and J is TRBJ2-5, with 11 bases that match TRBD2. J was trimmed by 2 bases and V by 3 bases; bases with no gene match: 5. Germline V gene lookup returns CDR1 SEHNR and CDR2 FQNEAQ (reference sequence). This CDR3 contains 16 residues. The CDR3 region has the DNA TGTGCCAGCAGCTTTCGACTAGCGGGGCTTCAAGAGACCCAGTACTTC. As protein: CASSFRLAGLQETQYF.

V and J are TRBV9 and TRBJ2-1, with 8 nucleotides matching TRBD2. The CDR3 consists of 16 residues. Germline V gene lookup returns CDR1 SGDLS and CDR2 YYNGEE. V gave up 0 bases and J gave up 1 base; unmatched junction bases: 3. The CDR3 nucleotides read TGTGCCAGCAGCGTAGATAGCGGGGAATCCTACAATGAGCAGTTCTTC. This encodes CASSVDSGESYNEQFF. Drawing the rest from reference TRBV9 and TRBJ2-1, the complete variable domain is DSGVTQTPKHLITATGQRVTLRCSPRSGDLSVYWYQQSLDQGLQFLIQYYNGEERAKGNILERFSAQQFPDLHSELNLSSLELGDSALYFCASSVDSGESYNEQFFGPGTRLTVL.

The chain carries TRBV7-2 and TRBJ1-2; the match to TRBD1 covers 8 bases. The CDR3 is made up of 14 amino acids. Germline CDR1 is SGHTA and CDR2 is FQGNSA. The junction had 5 bases not matched to a gene; V was cut back by 1 base and J by 7 bases. Here the CDR3 DNA reads TGTGCCAGCAGCTTAGATGGACAGGGTCCTGGCTACACCTTC. The encoded protein is CASSLDGQGPGYTF. Together with reference TRBV7-2 and TRBJ1-2, the CDR3 gives the full variable domain: GAGVSQSPSNKVTEKGKDVELRCDPISGHTALYWYRQSLGQGLEFLIYFQGNSAPDKSGLPSDRFSAERTGGSVSTLTIQRTQQEDSAVYLCASSLDGQGPGYTFGSGTRLTVV.

V gene TRBV6-4 combines with J gene TRBJ2-1; D may be TRBD1 (5 bases). With 6 bases removed from V and 9 bases from J, the gap between germline ends came to 18 bases. The germline CDR1 and CDR2 sequences are MRHNA and SNTAGT. The CDR3 is 14 residues long. The CDR3 DNA follows: TGTGCCAGCAGCCTGATCCCGCAGGGTGGTGAGCAGTTCTTC. It is translated as CASSLIPQGGEQFF.

The rearrangement links TRBV2 to TRBJ2-2; tentative D call: TRBD1 (6 bases). The germline V gene has CDR1 SNHLY and CDR2 FYNNEI. This CDR3 contains 18 residues. Trimming removed 6 bases from V and 4 bases from J, with 24 bases in between. The CDR3 loop reads CASRDRRQGIESTGELFF. As DNA, the CDR3 is TGTGCCAGCAGAGATAGGAGGCAGGGGATAGAGAGCACCGGGGAGCTGTTTTTT.

This sequence joins TRBV7-9 and TRBJ2-7, with 10 bases aligning to TRBD1. The CDR3 loop spans 14 amino acids. Germline V gene lookup returns CDR1 SEHNR and CDR2 FQNEAQ (reference sequence). V lost 3 bases, J lost 12 bases, and 11 bases stayed unmatched. The chain's CDR3 is CASSFDRDRGGRYF. The CDR3 nucleotides read TGTGCCAGCAGCTTCGACCGGGACAGGGGAGGTCGGTACTTC.

The CDR3 DNA follows: TGCGCCAGCAGTAGATTGGTGGGGGGAGAGAACACTGAAGCTTTCTTT. It yields the protein CASSRLVGGENTEAFF. The gene calls are TRBV5-1 and TRBJ1-1; a possible D gene is TRBD1 (5 bases). Germline assignment: CDR1 SGHRS and CDR2 YFSETQ. There are 16 residues in the CDR3. V was cut by 5 bases and J by 1 base, with 18 bases left in between.

The CDR3: CASSSDFYGYTF. The DNA of the CDR3 is TGTGCCAGCAGTTCCGACTTTTATGGCTACACCTTC. The chain recombines TRBV12-3 or TRBV12-4 with TRBJ1-2; D is undetermined. This CDR3 comprises 12 residues. The V end was cut by 4 bases, the J end by 5 bases, with 8 bases between.

This chain joins TRBV11-2 and TRBJ1-1, with D possibly TRBD1 on 5 matching bases. V was cut by 3 bases and J by 10 bases, with 12 bases left in between. CDR3 size: 12 residues. Germline values: CDR1 SGHAT, CDR2 FQNNGV. The CDR3 reads CASSLDISRAFF. The CDR3 DNA reads TGTGCCAGCAGCTTGGACATTTCTAGAGCTTTCTTT. The complete variable domain, with remaining parts taken from reference TRBV11-2 and TRBJ1-1, reads EAGVAQSPRYKIIEKRQSVAFWCNPISGHATLYWYQQILGQGPKLLIQFQNNGVVDDSQLPKDRFSAERLKGVDSTLKIQPAKLEDSAVYLCASSLDISRAFFGQGTRLTVV.

This clone was seen just once. The V gene is TRBV6-2 or TRBV6-3, the J gene TRBJ2-4; D is possibly TRBD1 (5 bases). CDR1 MNHEY and CDR2 SVGEGT come from the germline V gene. Trimming cost V 5 bases and J 1 base, with 24 bases left between them. CDR3 size: 19 residues. CDR3 in amino acids: CASSPLKGLRGIAKNIQYF. CDR3 in DNA: TGTGCCAGCAGTCCGCTAAAGGGGCTCCGTGGAATTGCCAAAAACATTCAGTACTTC.

The chain is built from TRBV11-2 and TRBJ2-7; 8 bases are a match to TRBD1. CDR1 is SGHAT and CDR2 is FQNNGV in the germline V gene. The CDR3 has 13 residues. V dropped 4 bases and J dropped 10; count of bases not matched to a gene: 9. For the CDR3, the DNA is TGTGCCAGCAGCTGGGTCAGACAGGGGCCCCAGTACTTC. Encoded protein: CASSWVRQGPQYF.

The chain joins TRBV6-2 or TRBV6-3 to TRBJ2-3, with TRBD2 matching over 10 bases. Unmatched junction bases numbered 7, after V lost 2 bases and J lost 2 bases. CDR1 is MNHEY, CDR2 SVGEGT, per germline. The CDR3 extends over 17 amino acids. The CDR3 DNA reads as TGTGCCAGCAGTTACACCCTAGCGGGGGCCCACACAGATACGCAGTATTTT. Translated, it gives CASSYTLAGAHTDTQYF.

This clone appeared once. This chain connects TRBV11-2 to TRBJ2-5, with 7 bases identical to TRBD2. The CDR3 runs to 15 residues. Germline lookup yields CDR1 SGHAT and CDR2 FQNNGV. With V trimmed by 4 bases and J by 4 bases, 9 bases remained unmatched. CDR3 DNA: TGTGCCAGCAGCTCCCGGGTAGCGGGCACAGAGACCCAGTACTTC. This encodes CASSSRVAGTETQYF.